The sequence of this T cell receptor (beta chain) was determined in a study of blood T cell repertoires in COVID-19. Study as a whole: There were acute and convalescent COVID-19 samples, and they came from the United States, Italy and Spain. Sources were T cells, B-cell-depleted T cells, or PBMCs; the material itself was cDNA or gDNA.

Original processing notes: From reference gene primer amplification, estimates of nucleated cell counts were derived. This table comes from immunoSEQ multiplex PCR, and its TCRdb copy is limited to in-frame clones, with some not included. That table is the source of V, J and clone size, and D and trimming were worked out from the DNA. The sample has 160,000 or so clones, around 90% seen once. The sequence came from a woman between 45 and 65 years old with acute or convalescent COVID-19. Sequencing was carried out using peripheral blood.

The CDR3 bases are TGCGCCAGCAGCCAAGAACTTTCCAACTATGGCTACACCTTC. It encodes CASSQELSNYGYTF. V gene TRBV4-3 combines with J gene TRBJ1-2, with D hard to call. The CDR3 spans 14 residues. Germline lookup yields CDR1 LGHNA and CDR2 YSLEER. V was pared by 0 bases and J by 2 bases, with 7 bases between.